This T cell receptor (beta chain) was sequenced for a study of OX40 agonist ivuxolimab in advanced cancers. The study sampled blood at baseline, cycle 4 day 1, and cycle 7 day 1. This clone was seen once. V trimming: 2 bases; J trimming: 8 bases; junction bases outside the gene matches: 6. This CDR3 has 14 residues. The germline V gene encodes CDR1 SGHTA and CDR2 FQGNSA. Repertoires were generated with immunoSEQ multiplex PCR, while TCRdb's copy carries only in-frame clones and drops some. This sample has 60,000 to 85,000 clones, with 82% found just once. The chain recombines TRBV7-2 with TRBJ1-5; 7 positions agree with TRBD1. This specimen consisted of CD4+ or CD8+ T cells sorted from blood, obtained in a trial of the OX40 agonist ivuxolimab. This TCR came from an adult with an advanced solid tumor such as melanoma, head and neck, liver or kidney cancer. The CDR3 is CASSLIQGVEPQHF. CDR3 sequence (DNA): TGTGCCAGCAGCTTAATCCAGGGGGTAGAGCCCCAGCATTTT.